This TCR beta chain derives from a study of tumor-infiltrating lymphocytes in primary liver carcinoma. At the level of the study: Surgeons resected the patients' primary liver carcinomas. Study-wide points: Lesser overlap characterized tumor-adjacent and tumor-blood pairs relative to tumor region pairs.

CDR1 is SGHKS, CDR2 YYEKEE, per germline (reference sequence). CDR3 size: 15 residues. From around 0.5 ug total RNA, TCR beta cDNA was generated with a primer in the constant region. Three nested multiplex PCR rounds, a slightly modified ARM-PCR method, built the TCR beta libraries. Forward primers for TRBV1-TRBV30 and a C-beta reverse primer served the first two PCR rounds, at 10 cycles each. TCRdb ran MiXCR on the multiplex PCR reads and lists one entry per CDR3 protein. Among 150,000 to 200,000 distinct CDR3 sequences listed, almost 65% were seen once. Extraction also yielded germline DNA, while blood RNA was obtained from unsorted whole blood. In the case of this clonotype: Its target is unknown. A junction end diverges from the germline sequence, so it may reflect a read error.

This TCR was recovered from a woman aged 55-69 years with primary liver carcinoma and hepatitis B virus infection. The sequenced sample consisted of peripheral blood. The rearrangement uses TRBV5-5 and TRBJ2-5; D tentatively reads TRBD1 or TRBD2 (6 bases each). The chain's CDR3 is CANSFGFRGDETQYF. DNA of the CDR3: TGTGCCAACAGCTTTGGGTTTAGGGGGGACGAGACCCAGTACTTC.